Given below is one TCR beta chain in context. The CDR3 runs 13 residues. V gave up 1 base and J gave up 1 base, with 7 bases separating them. The germline CDR1 and CDR2 sequences are SQVTM and ANQGSEA. The data are from a study of blood T cell repertoires in COVID-19. Study background: Specimens from acute and convalescent COVID-19 originated in the United States, Italy and Spain. Nucleic acid was either cDNA or gDNA, and it came from T cells, B-cell-depleted T cells, or PBMCs.

Authors' analysis steps: The authors estimated nucleated cell counts from reference gene primer amplification. Repertoires were generated with immunoSEQ multiplex PCR, while TCRdb's copy carries only in-frame clones and drops some. V and J calls plus clone size are reproduced from that table; the DNA served to infer D and trimming. Of approximately 170,000 clones detected, approximately 79% appear once; the ten largest clones hold about 3%. The source of this sequence is a woman of 80 years or more with acute or convalescent COVID-19. The chain carries TRBV29-1 and TRBJ1-1; D is undetermined. Sequencing was performed on peripheral blood. The CDR3 DNA reads as TGCAGCGTTGAAGTACAGCCGAACACTGAAGCTTTCTTT. This encodes CSVEVQPNTEAFF. The complete variable domain, with remaining parts taken from reference TRBV29-1 and TRBJ1-1, reads SAVISQKPSRDICQRGTSLTIQCQVDSQVTMMFWYRQQPGQSLTLIATANQGSEATYESGFVIDKFPISRPNLTFSTLTVSNMSPEDSSIYLCSVEVQPNTEAFFGQGTRLTVV.